This T cell receptor beta chain was recovered during a study of blood T cell repertoires in COVID-19. Across the study: Samples taken during acute and convalescent COVID-19 were collected in the United States, Italy and Spain. PBMCs, B-cell-depleted T cells, or T cells were the source of the cDNA or gDNA that made up the material.

V trimming: 5 bases; J trimming: 0 bases; junction bases outside the gene matches: 7. The CDR3 runs 16 residues. The germline V gene encodes CDR1 ENHRY and CDR2 SYGVKD. In the authors' methods: For nucleated cells, counts were estimated from reference gene primer amplification. Assay: immunoSEQ multiplex PCR; the TCRdb copy retains only in-frame clones and omits some. V, J and clone size were drawn from that table, and D and trimming were deduced from the DNA. Of roughly 95,000 clones in the sample, around 90% are singletons; the top ten hold 3.9%. The material sequenced was peripheral blood. The chain joins TRBV10-3 to TRBJ2-1; 7 nucleotides align to TRBD2. The clonotype originates from a woman aged 50 to 65 in a cohort sampled during active COVID-19. CDR3 loop: CAISNPSGSSYNEQFF. The CDR3 nucleotides are TGTGCCATCAGTAACCCTAGCGGTAGCTCCTACAATGAGCAGTTCTTC.